The clone carrying this TCR beta chain was observed a handful of times. Its antigen is undetermined. Via the markers CD45RO/CCR7/CD25/CD127/CD95/CD27, stem cell-like memory, regulatory, central memory and naive CD4+ cells were sorted. The whole isolated RNA underwent reverse transcription, so sequencing captured expressed TCRB transcripts. This table comes from immunoSEQ multiplex PCR, and its TCRdb copy is limited to in-frame clones, with some not included. The table has under 300,000 clones, roughly 17% seen once. The CDR3 totals 15 residues. Germline CDR1 is SGHRS and CDR2 is YFSETQ. Trimming left V 4 bases short and J 0 bases short, with 10 bases between. These data originate in a study of beta chain features in type 1 diabetes. Study-level points and caveats: Moderate but significant shortening of TCRB CDR3s was recorded in all four CD4+ subsets from Type 1 diabetes patients. Over-representation of high TCR-expressing cells was a possible consequence of cDNA sequencing.

The TCR originated in a man aged 30-40 years with type 1 diabetes. The sequencing sample was made of naive CD4+ T cells from blood. This sequence joins TRBV5-1 and TRBJ2-2; D is possibly TRBD1 (7 bases). The CDR3 loop reads CASSRGTANTGELFF. The CDR3 DNA follows: TGCGCCAGCAGCCGGGGGACAGCGAACACCGGGGAGCTGTTTTTT. Complete variable domain (other parts from reference TRBV5-1 and TRBJ2-2): KAGVTQTPRYLIKTRGQQVTLSCSPISGHRSVSWYQQTPGQGLQFLFEYFSETQRNKGNFPGRFSGRQFSNSRSEMNVSTLELGDSALYLCASSRGTANTGELFFGEGSRLTVL.